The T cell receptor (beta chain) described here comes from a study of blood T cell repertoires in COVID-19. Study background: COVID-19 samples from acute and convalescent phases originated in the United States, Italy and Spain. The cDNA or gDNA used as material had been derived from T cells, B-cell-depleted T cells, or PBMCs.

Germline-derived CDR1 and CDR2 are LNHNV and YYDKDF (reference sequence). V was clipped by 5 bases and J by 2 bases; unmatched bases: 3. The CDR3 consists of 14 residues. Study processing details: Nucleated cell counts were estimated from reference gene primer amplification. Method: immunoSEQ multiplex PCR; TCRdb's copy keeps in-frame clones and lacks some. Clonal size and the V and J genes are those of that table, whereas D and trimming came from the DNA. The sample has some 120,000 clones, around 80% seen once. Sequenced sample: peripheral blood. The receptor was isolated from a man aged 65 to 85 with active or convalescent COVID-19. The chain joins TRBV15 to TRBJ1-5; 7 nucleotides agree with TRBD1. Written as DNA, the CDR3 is TGTGCCACCAGCTTAGGGACAGGCAATCAGCCCCAGCATTTT. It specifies CATSLGTGNQPQHF.